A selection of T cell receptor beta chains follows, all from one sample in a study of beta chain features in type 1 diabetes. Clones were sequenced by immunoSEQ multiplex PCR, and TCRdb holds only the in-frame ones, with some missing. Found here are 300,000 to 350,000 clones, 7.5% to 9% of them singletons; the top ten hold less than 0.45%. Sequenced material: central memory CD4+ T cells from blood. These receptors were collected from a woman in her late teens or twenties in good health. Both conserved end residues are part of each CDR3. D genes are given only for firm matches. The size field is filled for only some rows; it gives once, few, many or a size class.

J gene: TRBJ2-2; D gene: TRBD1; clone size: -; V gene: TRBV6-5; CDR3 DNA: TGTGCCAGCAGTACCCGGACAGGACATACCGGGGAGCTGTTTTTT; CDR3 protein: CASSTRTGHTGELFF
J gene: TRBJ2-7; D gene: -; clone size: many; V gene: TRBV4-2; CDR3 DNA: TGTGCCAGCAGCCATGAGAATAACGAGCAGTACTTC; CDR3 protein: CASSHENNEQYF
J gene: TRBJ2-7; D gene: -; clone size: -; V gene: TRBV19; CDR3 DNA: TGTGCCAGTAGCGAAACCGGGACAACCCCCTACGAGCAGTACTTC; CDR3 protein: CASSETGTTPYEQYF
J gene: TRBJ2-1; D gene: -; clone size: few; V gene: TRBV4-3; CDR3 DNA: TGCGCCAGCAGCCAAGTAGGGGCAGGGAGGCACGAGCAGTTCTTC; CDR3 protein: CASSQVGAGRHEQFF
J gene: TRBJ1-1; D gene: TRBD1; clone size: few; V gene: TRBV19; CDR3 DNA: TGTGCCAGTAGACCCGGGACAGGGGGAGGGTACACTGAAGCTTTCTTT; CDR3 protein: CASRPGTGGGYTEAFF
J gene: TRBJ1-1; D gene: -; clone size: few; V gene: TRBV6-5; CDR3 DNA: TGTGCCAGCAGTTACTCGGTGAACACTGAAGCTTTCTTT; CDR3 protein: CASSYSVNTEAFF
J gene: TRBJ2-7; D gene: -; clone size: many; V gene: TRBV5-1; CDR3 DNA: TGCGCCAGCAGCGCAAGCCGGTATGAGCAGTACTTC; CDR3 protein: CASSASRYEQYF
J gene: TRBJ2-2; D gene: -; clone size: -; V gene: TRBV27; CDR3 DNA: TGTGCCAGCAGACAGTCACGGTACACCGGGGAGCTGTTTTTT; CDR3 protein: CASRQSRYTGELFF
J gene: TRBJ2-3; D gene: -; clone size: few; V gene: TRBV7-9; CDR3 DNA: TGTGCCAGCAGCACTAGGGTGGATACGCAGTATTTT; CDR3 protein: CASSTRVDTQYF
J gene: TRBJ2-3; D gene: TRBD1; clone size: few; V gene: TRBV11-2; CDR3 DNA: TGTGCCAGCAGCCTGGGACAGGCGCGCGGAGATACGCAGTATTTT; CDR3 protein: CASSLGQARGDTQYF
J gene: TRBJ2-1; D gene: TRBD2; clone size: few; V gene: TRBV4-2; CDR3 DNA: TGTGCCAGCAGCCCACCGACTAGCGACTACAATGAGCAGTTCTTC; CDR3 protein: CASSPPTSDYNEQFF
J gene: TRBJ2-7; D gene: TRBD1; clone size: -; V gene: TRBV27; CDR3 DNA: TGTGCCAGCAGGAGACAGGGGCCGGTCTACGAGCAGTACTTC; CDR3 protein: CASRRQGPVYEQYF